This T cell receptor beta chain was captured by sequencing in a study of CD8 T cells in ankylosing spondylitis. The study's findings and limits: Ankylosing spondylitis blood seemed to carry a telltale TCR beta motif made of eight or nine highly homologous variants. Within matched ankylosing spondylitis synovial fluid, disease-linked clones were reportedly significantly enriched. Earlier reports found some motif variants in synovial fluid and blood in reactive arthritis. In peripheral blood, disease-linked CD8+ clones occurred at relatively low frequencies.

Using quantitative 5'-RACE with molecular barcodes, the authors made TCR beta libraries. Each CDR3 protein gets one entry after TCRdb re-called the 5' RACE reads with MiXCR. Of 700,000 to 850,000 distinct CDR3 sequences listed, 12% were seen once; the top ten hold approximately 0.51%. This clonotype occurred a few times. What it binds is unknown. V lost 1 base, J lost 0 bases, and 7 bases lay in between. This CDR3 spans 14 amino acids. Germline V gene data show CDR1 as MNHEY and CDR2 as SVGAGI. Sequenced input: blood, either unsorted or a sorted T cell fraction (not recorded which). The chain links TRBV6-5 to TRBJ2-7, with D perhaps matching TRBD1 (6 bases). This clonotype originated in a male donor with ankylosing spondylitis. Written as DNA, the CDR3 is TGTGCCAGCAGTTACTTGGACAGCTCCTACGAGCAGTACTTC. Translated: CASSYLDSSYEQYF.